Listed here is a single T cell receptor (beta chain). Its specificity is unknown. This sample was taken from a study of PD-1 blockade in classical Hodgkin lymphoma. Study findings and constraints: Nivolumab starters within 1 year of ASCT were excluded. Baseline diversity resembling that of newly diagnosed patients was seen in complete responders. Newly diagnosed patients had baseline TCR diversity that was reportedly lower than that of healthy donors.

Stated time point: cycle 4 day 1 (C4D1), after 6 weeks of nivolumab. Relapses following autologous stem cell transplantation were seen in all patients, with brentuximab vedotin exposure varying. Magnetic negative selection was used to purify CD4+ T cells from PBMCs that had been thawed. V lost 4 bases and J lost 2, with 16 bases in between. The germline gives CDR1 SGHDT, CDR2 YYEEEE. CDR3 size: 15 residues. TCRdb's table, derived via immunoSEQ multiplex PCR, lists solely in-frame clones and lacks some. Of some 17,000 clones listed, roughly three quarters are singletons. Sequences were derived from CD4+ T cells from blood, sampled before the fourth cycle of nivolumab. This chain links TRBV5-6 with TRBJ2-7; tentatively, D is TRBD1 (6 bases). The TCR originated in a human donor with classical Hodgkin lymphoma. CDR3 DNA sequence: TGTGCCAGCAGCCGTCCCGGGACAACAACCTACGAGCAGTACTTC. Translation gives CASSRPGTTTYEQYF.